The present T cell receptor beta chain was sequenced within a study of spatial heterogeneity in lung cancer. Via MiXCR, TCRdb re-called the 5' RACE reads, giving one row per CDR3 protein. The data contain 7,500 to 9,500 distinct CDR3 sequences, over 9.5% of them seen just once; the ten biggest clones take up roughly 12%. Time point meaning: sample taken at primary tumor resection. Whole RNA obtained from tumor, nontumor lung or frozen PBMC underwent sequencing without sorting. CDR3 length: 16 residues. Germline loops: CDR1 KGHSH, CDR2 LQKENI. Between the trimmed V and J ends, which lost 2 bases and 4 bases, there was a span of 17 bases. Findings of the study overall: Nonsynonymous mutations, ubiquitous and regional, were tracked respectively by counts of ubiquitous and regional expanded TCRs. One measure, the expanded intratumoral alpha and beta TCR count, tracked tumor mutation counts.

This clonotype was seen ten or more times. Antigen: not known. This chain joins TRBV18 and TRBJ1-1; D uncertain. The sequencing used lung tumor tissue, collected at surgery. The source is a male donor with early-stage non-small cell lung cancer. The CDR3 nucleotides read TGTGCCAGCTCACCATCTCGCAAGGGAGGCGGCACTGAAGCTTTCTTT. Its protein is CASSPSRKGGGTEAFF.